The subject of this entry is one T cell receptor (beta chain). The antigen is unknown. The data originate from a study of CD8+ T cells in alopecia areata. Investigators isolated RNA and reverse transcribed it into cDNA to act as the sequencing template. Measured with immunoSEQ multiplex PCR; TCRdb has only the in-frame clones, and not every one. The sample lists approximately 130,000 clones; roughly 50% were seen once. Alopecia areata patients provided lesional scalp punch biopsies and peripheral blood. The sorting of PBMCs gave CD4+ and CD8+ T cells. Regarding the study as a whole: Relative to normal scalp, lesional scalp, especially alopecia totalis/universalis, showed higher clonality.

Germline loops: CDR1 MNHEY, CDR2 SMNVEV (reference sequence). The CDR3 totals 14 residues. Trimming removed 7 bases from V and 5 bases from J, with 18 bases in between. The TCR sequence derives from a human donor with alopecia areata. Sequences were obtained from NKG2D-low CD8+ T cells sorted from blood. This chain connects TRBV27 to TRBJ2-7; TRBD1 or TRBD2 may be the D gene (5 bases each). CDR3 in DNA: TGTGCCAGCATAAAACCGGGACCAGGAGACGAGCAGTACTTC. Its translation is CASIKPGPGDEQYF.